This TCR beta chain appears in the sequencing data of a study of CD8 T cells in ankylosing spondylitis (dated by TCRdb to the late 2010s). The study in broad terms: T cell receptor beta repertoires were profiled in healthy donors and ankylosing spondylitis patients so that disease-linked TCR variants could be found. In total, the full study cohort was made up of about 110 healthy donors and 20 to 25 ankylosing spondylitis patients. Peripheral blood was sampled, and synovial fluid was also collected from ankylosing spondylitis patients. Study-level results and caveats: A TCR beta motif made up of several highly homologous amino acid variants appeared to be characteristic of blood from ankylosing spondylitis patients. The disease-linked clones were reported to be significantly enriched in matched synovial fluid samples from ankylosing spondylitis patients. The disease-linked clones showed a CD8+ phenotype and occurred at relatively low frequencies in peripheral blood. Some of the motif variants had been reported before in the synovial fluid and blood of reactive arthritis patients, a finding that suggests common disease-initiation mechanisms.

Between the V and J ends, shortened by 0 bases and 0 bases respectively, the junction contains 6 bases. Sequences LGHNA (CDR1) and YNFKEQ (CDR2) are obtained from the germline V gene. The CDR3 contains 16 residues, cysteine and phenylalanine counted. The entry retains the CDR3 DNA only, 48 bases that are in frame from base 1. This clonotype was recorded at least ten times. This receptor's antigen is unknown. Base quality data are lacking; no much larger clone is found one base away. The sequencer was an Illumina HiSeq 2500. Quantitative 5'-RACE with molecular barcodes was the method used to prepare the TCR beta libraries. The authors' pipeline ran thus. Disease-linked TCR variants were identified with a new computational method built on a probabilistic model of VDJ rearrangement. The public reads were reprocessed in TCRdb via fastp at Q25 and MiXCR, keeping in-frame beta chains. One record per CDR3 amino acid sequence lists the most common genes and DNA. The authors' filters were not applied to this entry. For this sample there are fewer than 250,000 distinct CDR3 sequences; about 16% appear just once. Roughly 42% of the sample rests with the top ten.

Here the chain combines TRBV4-2 and TRBJ2-6; the D segment cannot be called with confidence. The receptor's source is a male donor with ankylosing spondylitis. Sequenced input: blood, either unsorted or a sorted T cell fraction (not recorded which). The CDR3 region: CASSQDQNSGANVLTF. At the DNA level, the sequence is TGTGCCAGCAGCCAAGATCAGAACTCTGGGGCCAACGTCCTGACTTTC.